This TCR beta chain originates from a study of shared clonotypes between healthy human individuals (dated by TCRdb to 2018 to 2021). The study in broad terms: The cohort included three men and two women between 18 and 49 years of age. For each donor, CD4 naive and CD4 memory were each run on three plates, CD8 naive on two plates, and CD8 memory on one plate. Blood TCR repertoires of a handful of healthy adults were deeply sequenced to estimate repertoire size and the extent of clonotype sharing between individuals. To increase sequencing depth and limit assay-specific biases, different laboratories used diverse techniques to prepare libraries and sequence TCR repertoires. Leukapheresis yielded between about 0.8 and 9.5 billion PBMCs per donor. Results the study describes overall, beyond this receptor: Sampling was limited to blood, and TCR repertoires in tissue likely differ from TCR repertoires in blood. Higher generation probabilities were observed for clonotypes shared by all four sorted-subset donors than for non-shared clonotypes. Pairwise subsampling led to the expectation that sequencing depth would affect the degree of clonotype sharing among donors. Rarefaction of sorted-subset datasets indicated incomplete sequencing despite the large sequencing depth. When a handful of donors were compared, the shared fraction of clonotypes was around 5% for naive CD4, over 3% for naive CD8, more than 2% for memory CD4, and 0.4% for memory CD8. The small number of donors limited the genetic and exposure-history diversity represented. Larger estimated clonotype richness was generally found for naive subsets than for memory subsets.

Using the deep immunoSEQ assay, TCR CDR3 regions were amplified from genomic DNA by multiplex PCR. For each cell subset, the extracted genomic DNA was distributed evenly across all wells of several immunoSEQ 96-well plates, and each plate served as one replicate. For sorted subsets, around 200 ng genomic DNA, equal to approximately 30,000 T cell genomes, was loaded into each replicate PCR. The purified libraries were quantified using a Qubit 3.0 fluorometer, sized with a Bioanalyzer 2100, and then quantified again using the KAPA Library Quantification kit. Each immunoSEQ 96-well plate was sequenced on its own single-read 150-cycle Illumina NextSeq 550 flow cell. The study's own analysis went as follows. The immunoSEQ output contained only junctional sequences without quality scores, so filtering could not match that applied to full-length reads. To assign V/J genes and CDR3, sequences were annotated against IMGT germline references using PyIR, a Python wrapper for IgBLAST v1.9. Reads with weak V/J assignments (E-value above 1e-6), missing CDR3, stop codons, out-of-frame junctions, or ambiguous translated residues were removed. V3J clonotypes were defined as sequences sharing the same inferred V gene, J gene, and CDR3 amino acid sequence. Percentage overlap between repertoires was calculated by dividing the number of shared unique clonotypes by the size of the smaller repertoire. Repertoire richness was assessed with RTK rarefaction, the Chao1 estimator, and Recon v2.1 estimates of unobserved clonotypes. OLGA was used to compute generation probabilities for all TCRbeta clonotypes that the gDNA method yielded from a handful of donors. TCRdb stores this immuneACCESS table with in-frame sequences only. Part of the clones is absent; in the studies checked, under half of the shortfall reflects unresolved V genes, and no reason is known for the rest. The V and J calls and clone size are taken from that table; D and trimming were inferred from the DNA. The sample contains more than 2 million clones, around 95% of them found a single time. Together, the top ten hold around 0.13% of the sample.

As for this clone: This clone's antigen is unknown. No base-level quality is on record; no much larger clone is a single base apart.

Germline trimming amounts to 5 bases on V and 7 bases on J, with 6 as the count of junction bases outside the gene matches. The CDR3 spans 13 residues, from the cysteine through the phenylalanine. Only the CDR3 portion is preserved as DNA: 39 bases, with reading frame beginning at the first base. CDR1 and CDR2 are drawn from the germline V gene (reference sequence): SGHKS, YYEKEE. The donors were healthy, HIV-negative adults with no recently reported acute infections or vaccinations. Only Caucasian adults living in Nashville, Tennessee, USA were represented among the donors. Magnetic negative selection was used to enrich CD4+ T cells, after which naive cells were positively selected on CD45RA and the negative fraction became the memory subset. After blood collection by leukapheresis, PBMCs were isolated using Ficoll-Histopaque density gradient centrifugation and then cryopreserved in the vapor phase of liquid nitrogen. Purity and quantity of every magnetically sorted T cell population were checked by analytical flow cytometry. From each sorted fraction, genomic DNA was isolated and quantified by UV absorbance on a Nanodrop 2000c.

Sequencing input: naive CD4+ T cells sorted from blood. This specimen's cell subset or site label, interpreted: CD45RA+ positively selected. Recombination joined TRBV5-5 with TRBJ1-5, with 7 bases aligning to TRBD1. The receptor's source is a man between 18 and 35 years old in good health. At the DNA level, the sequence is TGTGCCAGCAGTCGTACAGGGGAACAGCCCCAGCATTTT. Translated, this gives CASSRTGEQPQHF.